This T cell receptor beta chain was sequenced during a study of CD8 T cells in Susac syndrome. Findings and caveats of the study: In Susac syndrome, CD8+ expansion was highest in TEMRA and active disease.

As regards this clonotype: Its cognate antigen is unknown.

Sequencing of TCR beta drew on CD8+ and CD4+ T cells from blood. Germline V lookup: CDR1 LGHNA, CDR2 YSLEER. V dropped 0 bases and J dropped 0 bases, with 5 bases sitting between them. The CDR3 is 15 residues long. Reverse transcription used about 0.45 to 1 ug RNA and random hexamers. By means of immunoSEQ multiplex PCR, TCR beta CDR3 spanning 54 Vbeta and 13 Jbeta underwent amplification. One entry per CDR3 protein results from TCRdb running MiXCR on the immunoSEQ multiplex PCR reads. The sample has about 80,000 distinct CDR3 sequences, roughly 96% seen once. The chain combines TRBV4-3 with TRBJ1-4; D gene ambiguous. This sequence was found in a human donor with Susac syndrome. Sequencing was done on a sample of CD8+ T cells from PBMCs. The CDR3 DNA reads TGCGCCAGCAGCCAAGATGGCGCAACTAATGAAAAACTGTTTTTT. This gives the protein CASSQDGATNEKLFF.